This T cell receptor beta chain was identified in a study of T cell repertoires in cytomegalovirus infection. Turning to the study itself: Public TCR beta signatures marked donors with CMV infection and the matching HLA. Overall study findings and caveats: Identification of carriers of CMV plus the relevant HLA was achieved through cumulative public TCR beta family frequency.

In regard to this clonotype: The antigen remains unidentified. One end of the junction does not line up with germline, which may come from a read error.

TCRdb fed the reads into MiXCR, producing one record per CDR3 protein. The data contain around 740,000 distinct CDR3 sequences, 35% to 45% of them seen just once; the ten biggest clones take up 2.8%. Germline-derived CDR1 and CDR2 are MGHRA and YSYEKL. The length of the CDR3 is 14 residues. The J gene is TRBJ2-1, the V gene TRBV4-1; D is unclear. This receptor was identified in a human donor in good health (CMV status not recorded). Some clones in this sample may be carry-over from other donors' samples. Sequencing input: PBMCs. The CDR3 loop reads CASSKDGLGLILFF. DNA for the CDR3: TGCGCCAGCAGCAAAGATGGGCTAGGCCTTATCCTCTTCTTC.